Listed here is a single T cell receptor (beta chain). Its antigen is not known. CDR3 length: 16 residues. CDR1 and CDR2 from the germline V gene are KGHSH and LQKENI. V was pared by 5 bases and J by 4 bases, with 8 bases of the junction left unmatched. This entry comes from a study of cytomegalovirus exposure and HLA in healthy donors. Study-level background: Researchers previously reported finding about 110 million unique TCR beta sequences from 170 million or so T cells.

Vbeta (60) and Jbeta (13) primers were used in the PCR. This table comes from immunoSEQ multiplex PCR, and its TCRdb copy is limited to in-frame clones, with some not included. The sample includes under 200,000 clones, about 85% of them seen just once. Overall study findings and caveats: Among CMV-associated TCR beta chains, most appeared HLA-restricted in a later analysis. Reportedly, a later analysis found an Asian-associated ancestry cluster had fewer N-insertions than the roughly 670-donor mean.

This receptor was obtained from a middle-aged man in good health and CMV-seropositive. Input material: PBMCs. The rearrangement uses TRBV18 and TRBJ2-3; 11 bases align to TRBD2. CDR3 nucleotides: TGTGCCAGCTCAGCCCTAGCGGGGGGACGGGCAGATACGCAGTATTTT. Translating gives CASSALAGGRADTQYF.